The 11 T cell receptor beta chains presented below share a single source sample, sequenced in a study of cytomegalovirus exposure and HLA in healthy donors. The primer mix had 60 Vbeta and 13 Jbeta primers. Clones were sequenced by immunoSEQ multiplex PCR, and TCRdb holds only the in-frame ones, with some missing. Of around 150,000 clones detected, 80% appear once; the ten largest clones hold 2% to 2.5%. Specimen: PBMCs. Receptors were obtained from a man aged 45-65 years in good health and CMV-seronegative.

The chain couples TRBV28 to TRBJ2-2, with 7 bases matching TRBD1. The CDR3 has 17 residues. CDR1 MDHEN and CDR2 SYDVKM come from the germline V gene. The junction had 13 bases not matched to a gene; V was cut back by 7 bases and J by 2 bases. Here the CDR3 DNA reads TGTGCCAGCACCCCAGGGGGTAATTCTAAAAACACCGGGGAGCTGTTTTTT. This translates into CASTPGGNSKNTGELFF.

This sequence joins TRBV5-1 and TRBJ2-3, with 15 positions matching TRBD2. Per the germline V gene, CDR1 is SGHRS and CDR2 is YFSETQ. The CDR3 loop spans 21 amino acids. V lost 0 bases, J lost 6 bases, and 17 bases stayed unmatched. The DNA for the CDR3 is TGCGCCAGCAGCTTGGCCGGGATGTCCGGGACTAGCGGGAGGCTTATGGATACGCAGTATTTT. This gives the protein CASSLAGMSGTSGRLMDTQYF.

This clone was counted a single time. This chain links TRBV6-5 with TRBJ1-4; perhaps TRBD1 as D (5 bases). This CDR3 comprises 14 residues. The germline V gene encodes CDR1 MNHEY and CDR2 SVGAGI. V dropped 4 bases and J dropped 7 bases, with 13 bases sitting between them. The CDR3 nucleotides read TGTGCCAGCAGTTCAGGGTCGGTCGGTGAAAAACTGTTTTTT. Translated: CASSSGSVGEKLFF.

V gene TRBV19 combines with J gene TRBJ1-2, with 9 bases that match TRBD1. This CDR3 is 14 amino acids long. The trim removed 4 bases at V and 4 bases at J, leaving 4 bases unmatched. CDR1 and CDR2 (germline): LNHDA, SQIVND (reference sequence). CDR3 protein: CASSRDREVYGYTF. For the CDR3, the DNA is TGTGCCAGTAGTAGGGACAGGGAGGTCTATGGCTACACCTTC.

This chain links TRBV27 with TRBJ2-5; a possible D gene is TRBD2 (5 bases). The germline V and J ends were trimmed by 2 bases and 7 bases, with 14 bases remaining between them. This CDR3 is 14 amino acids long. Looked up from germline, CDR1 is MNHEY and CDR2 is SMNVEV (reference sequence). The CDR3 DNA sequence: TGTGCCAGCAGTTTAGGACTCGGGGTTGGGACCCAGTACTTC. This sequence encodes CASSLGLGVGTQYF.

This clone was seen just once. The chain joins TRBV11-1 to TRBJ2-7; unclear D gene. Germline CDR1 and CDR2: SGHAT and FQDESV (reference sequence). V was clipped by 1 base and J by 0 bases, with 7 bases between them. The CDR3 loop spans 14 amino acids. The CDR3 bases are TGTGCCAGCAGCTTAGGCAGGAACTCCTACGAGCAGTACTTC. Translation gives CASSLGRNSYEQYF.

As to this clone: Germline and junction disagree at one end, which may indicate a read error. The J gene is TRBJ1-1, the V gene TRBV7-9, with 9 bases identical to TRBD1. This CDR3 spans 15 amino acids. In germline, CDR1 is SEHNR, CDR2 FQNEAQ (reference sequence). CDR3 protein: CASSPLNGQGTEALF. The CDR3 region has the DNA TGTGCCAGCAGCCCGCTGAACGGACAGGGGACTGAAGCTCTCTTT. Supplemented by reference TRBV7-9 and TRBJ1-1, the full variable domain reads DTGVSQNPRHKITKRGQNVTFRCDPISEHNRLYWYRQTLGQGPEFLTYFQNEAQLEKSRLLSDRFSAERPKGSFSTLEIQRTEQGDSAMYLCASSPLNGQGTEALFGQGTRLTVV.

V gene TRBV2 combines with J gene TRBJ2-3; 9 bases are a match to TRBD1. Germline trimming cut 7 bases from V and 3 bases from J; bases unmatched to any gene: 8. The CDR3 has 15 amino acids. Germline V gene sequence: CDR1 SNHLY, CDR2 FYNNEI. The chain's CDR3 is CASTESGTGTDTQYF. DNA of the CDR3: TGTGCCAGCACCGAGTCCGGGACAGGGACAGATACGCAGTATTTT.

This clone was detected once. This chain joins TRBV7-8 and TRBJ2-1; 9 bases line up with TRBD2. The junction had 3 bases not matched to a gene; V was cut back by 4 bases and J by 2 bases. Germline-derived CDR1 and CDR2 are SGHVS and FQNEAQ. CDR3 length: 15 amino acids. The CDR3 region is CASSSAGGPYNEQFF. CDR3 in DNA: TGTGCCAGCAGCTCAGCGGGAGGACCCTACAATGAGCAGTTCTTC.

Only one count was recorded for this clone. The chain employs TRBV5-4 and TRBJ1-6; 9 bases are shared with TRBD1. This CDR3 has 13 amino acids. V was pared by 3 bases and J by 10 bases, with 2 bases of the junction left unmatched. Germline CDR1 and CDR2: SGHNT and YYREEE (reference sequence). In nucleotides, the CDR3 is TGTGCCAGCAGCTCCGGGACAGGGTCACCCCTCCACTTT. It yields the protein CASSSGTGSPLHF.

This sequence joins TRBV5-1 and TRBJ2-3, with 10 bases lining up with TRBD1. The CDR3 loop spans 15 amino acids. J lost 5 bases, V lost 4 bases, and 7 bases had no gene match. Germline loops: CDR1 SGHRS, CDR2 YFSETQ. CDR3 sequence: CASSRGTGDQDTQYF. The CDR3 coding sequence is TGCGCCAGCAGCAGAGGGACAGGGGATCAAGATACGCAGTATTTT.